This T cell receptor beta chain originates from a study of T-cell reconstitution after alpha-beta-depleted transplantation in children. Findings and caveats of the study: From newly produced T cells came most of the T-cell counts and diversity one year after transplant. Reported findings indicate that, about two months after transplant, alpha-beta T cells came from several hundred expanded clones, which were derived from non-depleted graft cells.

Unique molecular identifiers were incorporated into the prepared TCRbeta library. In TCRdb, the PCR reads were re-called with MiXCR into one record per CDR3 protein. The table records approximately 290,000 distinct CDR3 sequences, more than 9% of them present only once. This clonotype was recorded at least ten times. Antigen: not known. This clonotype originated in a male patient aged 2 to 9 who had a stem cell transplant for chronic granulomatous disease, so the T cells may come from the graft donor. Sample: peripheral blood, taken 180 days after TCRalphabeta/CD19-depleted stem cell transplant.

CDR3 region: CASSTTTGGVGNYGYTF. DNA of the CDR3: TGCGCCAGCAGCACAACGACAGGGGGCGTCGGTAACTATGGCTACACCTTC. The rearrangement links TRBV4-1 to TRBJ1-2, with 10 bases lining up with TRBD1. Per germline, CDR1 MGHRA and CDR2 YSYEKL. The CDR3 consists of 17 residues. J lost 1 base, V lost 5 bases, and 10 bases had no gene match.